These 10 T cell receptor beta chains were all obtained from the same sample, sequenced in a study of identical twins. TCRdb processed the 5' RACE reads anew with MiXCR; each CDR3 protein has one entry. The sample holds approximately 1.8 million distinct CDR3 sequences, less than 40% seen once. The material sequenced was cord blood. The receptors were gathered from a newborn girl in good health.

The chain combines TRBV5-1 with TRBJ2-5; maybe TRBD2 (5 bases). Germline CDR1 and CDR2: SGHRS and YFSETQ. V shed 2 bases and J shed 2 bases, with 10 bases lying between them. CDR3 length equals 14 residues. CDR3 nucleotides: TGCGCCAGCAGCTTCGGGGTGGAGCAAGAGACCCAGTACTTC. Translated: CASSFGVEQETQYF. Based on the CDR3 plus reference TRBV5-1 and TRBJ2-5, the full variable domain is KAGVTQTPRYLIKTRGQQVTLSCSPISGHRSVSWYQQTPGQGLQFLFEYFSETQRNKGNFPGRFSGRQFSNSRSEMNVSTLELGDSALYLCASSFGVEQETQYFGPGTRLLVL.

This chain uses TRBV6-2 or TRBV6-3 with TRBJ2-1; the D call may be TRBD1 or TRBD2 (6 bases each). CDR1 is MNHEY, CDR2 SVGEGT, per germline. This CDR3 has 16 amino acids. Trimming took off 6 bases at V and 2 bases at J, with 17 bases between the two ends. This CDR3 is CASSKLMGGAYNEQFF. CDR3 DNA sequence: TGTGCCAGCAGCAAGTTGATGGGGGGCGCCTACAATGAGCAGTTCTTC.

The chain links TRBV20-1 to TRBJ1-1; TRBD1 aligns across 10 bases. Unmatched junction bases numbered 1, after V lost 2 bases and J lost 4 bases. The CDR3 contains 13 residues. Looked up from germline, CDR1 is DFQATT and CDR2 is SNEGSKA (reference sequence). This CDR3 is CSARRTGGTEAFF. The CDR3 coding sequence is TGCAGTGCTAGAAGGACAGGGGGCACTGAAGCTTTCTTT.

This chain links TRBV20-1 with TRBJ1-1, with 7 bases identical to TRBD1. Germline V lookup: CDR1 DFQATT, CDR2 SNEGSKA (reference sequence). This CDR3 spans 14 amino acids. With V trimmed by 6 bases and J by 5 bases, 12 bases remained unmatched. The CDR3, as DNA: TGCAGTGCCCAGAGACAGGGCCCGGGGACTGAAGCTTTCTTT. Residues: CSAQRQGPGTEAFF.

The V call is TRBV4-2, the J call TRBJ2-1; D not certain. Germline V lookup: CDR1 LGHNA, CDR2 YNFKEQ. With 1 base removed from V and 1 base from J, the gap between germline ends came to 14 bases. This CDR3 spans 17 amino acids. The CDR3 region is CASSQAVASRSYNEQFF. In nucleotides, the CDR3 is TGTGCCAGCAGCCAAGCGGTCGCTAGTAGGTCCTACAATGAGCAGTTCTTC.

This clonotype was seen only once. The chain employs TRBV4-2 and TRBJ2-2, with no clear D. The length of the CDR3 is 17 residues. Germline-derived CDR1 and CDR2 are LGHNA and YNFKEQ. V lost 0 bases and J lost 5, with 16 bases in between. CDR3 nucleotides: TGTGCCAGCAGCCAAGAAAGTCAGGCTAGATTTACCGGGGAGCTGTTTTTT. This encodes CASSQESQARFTGELFF.

This clonotype appeared a few times. This chain connects TRBV20-1 to TRBJ2-7; D gene uncertain. The CDR3 sequence is 12 residues long. CDR1 is DFQATT, CDR2 SNEGSKA, per germline (reference sequence). V was clipped by 3 bases and J by 1 base, with 7 bases between them. The CDR3 sequence is CSARRPSYEQYF. In DNA form, the CDR3 reads TGCAGTGCTAGGAGGCCATCCTACGAGCAGTACTTC.

For this clonotype: The junction departs from the called germline gene at one end, perhaps through a read error. The V call is TRBV27, the J call TRBJ2-1; TRBD1 matches 10 bases. This CDR3 contains 16 residues. Per the germline V gene, CDR1 is MNHEY and CDR2 is SMNVEV (reference sequence). This CDR3 is CASSRWDRGAYNELFF. The CDR3 coding sequence is TGTGCCAGCAGTCGCTGGGACAGGGGAGCCTACAATGAGCTGTTCTTC.

The chain recombines TRBV12-3 or TRBV12-4 with TRBJ2-3, with D maybe TRBD2 (8 bases). The V gene lost 6 bases and the J gene lost 2 bases, with 15 bases spanning the gap. The CDR3 runs to 15 residues. In DNA, the CDR3 is TGTGCCAGCAGCCGACGGGAGGGGGCCACAGATACGCAGTATTTT. It translates to CASSRREGATDTQYF.

This clonotype was detected a few times. This sequence joins TRBV24-1 and TRBJ2-1; D possibly matches TRBD1 or TRBD2 (6 bases each). V was trimmed by 5 bases and J by 4 bases, leaving 17 bases between them. There are 16 residues in the CDR3. Per germline, CDR1 KGHDR and CDR2 SFDVKD. CDR3 nucleotide sequence: TGTGCCACCAGTGGAGACACAGGGAGCGGGTACAATGAGCAGTTCTTC. This translates into CATSGDTGSGYNEQFF.